This entry features one T cell receptor beta chain sequence. Its matching antigen is unknown. About 500 nanograms of biopsy DNA per sample underwent TCRB immunosequencing. Only in-frame clones appear in the TCRdb table, and some are missing; sequencing was by immunoSEQ multiplex PCR. The sample has about 17,000 clones, approximately 70% seen once; the top ten hold 4% to 5%. The data belong to a study of T cell repertoires in ileal Crohn's disease. Across the whole study: Postoperative therapy was given to about half: 11 thiopurines, about 19 anti-TNF agents.

Time point defined: neoterminal ileum biopsy at postoperative endoscopy, about 6 months after surgery. Study results and caveats: Mucosal expansions were suggested to be mainly CD8 T cells.

This CDR3 is built from 15 residues. V was trimmed by 0 bases and J by 5 bases, leaving 11 bases between them. Looked up from germline, CDR1 is SGDLS and CDR2 is YYNGEE. The chain is built from TRBV9 and TRBJ2-2; D might be TRBD2 (7 bases). This receptor was obtained from an adult with Crohn's disease. Sequencing input: ileal tissue. CDR3 in DNA: TGTGCCAGCAGCGTAGTGGGGGGGGCAACCGGGGAGCTGTTTTTT. It encodes CASSVVGGATGELFF.